The T cell receptor beta chain under discussion was sequenced for a study of T cells in localized non-small cell lung cancer. Clones were read by immunoSEQ multiplex PCR, and TCRdb kept only the in-frame ones, dropping some. The sample contains 50,000 to 70,000 clones, about 89% of which appear only once. The germline V gene has CDR1 SGHAT and CDR2 FQNNGV. V was cut by 1 base and J by 5 bases, with 18 bases left in between. CDR3 length: 16 amino acids. Overall study results and limits: Median approximately 61 top-100 tumor clones were shared with paired adjacent lung.

Notes on this clone: The antigen is unknown.

Sample: peripheral blood, taken before any cancer treatment. V is TRBV11-2 and J is TRBJ2-7; D possibly corresponds to TRBD2 (5 bases). The clonotype originates from a man aged 40-75 years with stage I lung adenocarcinoma. The CDR3 DNA follows: TGTGCCAGCAGCTTAGTATTGGGTGGGAGAAGGGACGAGCAGTACTTC. Protein product: CASSLVLGGRRDEQYF.